This T cell receptor beta chain came from a study of control samples from healthy donors and cancer patients. TCRdb's table, derived via immunoSEQ multiplex PCR, lists solely in-frame clones and lacks some. The data hold 35,000 to 45,000 clones, with around 93% observed a single time. The sequencing input was PBMCs. This TCR was sampled from a middle-aged woman with head and neck cancer.

DNA of the CDR3: TGTGCCAGCTCACCACATCCAGGACAGGATCCCAGAATCTATGGCTACACCTTC. Encoded protein: CASSPHPGQDPRIYGYTF. The rearrangement links TRBV18 to TRBJ1-2; the match to TRBD1 covers 7 bases. This CDR3 is built from 18 residues. Trimming at V came to 1 base and at J to 4 bases, leaving 15 bases not matched to a gene. CDR1 and CDR2 (germline): KGHSH, LQKENI.